What follows are 9 T cell receptor beta chains derived from one specimen sequenced in a study of CD8+CD57+ T cells in acquired aplastic anemia. The sequenced patients had an expansion of CD8+CD57+ cells seen by flow cytometry. The use of genomic DNA as template underpinned the TCR beta VDJ and CDR3 profiling. Each CDR3 protein gets one entry after TCRdb re-called the reads with MiXCR. The sample has approximately 120,000 distinct CDR3 sequences; about 40% are singletons. Material for sequencing was sorted CD4+, CD8+, or CD8+CD57+ T cells (not recorded which) from PBMCs. The receptor set was obtained from a human donor with aplastic anemia.

This clonotype was detected a few times. V usage is TRBV4-1 and J usage is TRBJ1-1; no clear D. This CDR3 contains 16 residues. V gave up 1 base and J gave up 3 bases, with 15 bases separating them. CDR1 MGHRA and CDR2 YSYEKL come from the germline V gene. The CDR3 here is CASSQVPLGRDTEAFF. The CDR3 DNA is TGCGCCAGCAGCCAAGTCCCCTTAGGGAGAGACACTGAAGCTTTCTTT.

A note on this clonotype: Just one base apart from a much larger clone, this may be a read error. The gene calls are TRBV4-1 and TRBJ2-1; TRBD2 matches at 10 bases. Trimming at V came to 5 bases and at J to 0 bases, leaving 4 bases not matched to a gene. This CDR3 comprises 16 residues. The germline V gene has CDR1 MGHRA and CDR2 YSYEKL. The CDR3 DNA follows: TGCGCCAGCAGCTCCTTAGCGGGGGGCTCCTACAATGAGCAGTTCTTC. Translation: CASSSLAGGSYNEQFF.

Concerning this clonotype itself: Being one base from a much bigger clone, this may be a read error. This chain links TRBV11-3 with TRBJ2-3; perhaps TRBD1 as D (5 bases). The CDR3 consists of 14 residues. Per the germline V gene, CDR1 is SGHNT and CDR2 is YENEEA. The CDR3 coding sequence is TGTGCCAGCAGCTCCTCCTGGGGCACAGATGCGCAGTATTTT. This translates into CASSSSWGTDAQYF.

CDR3 loop: CASSLIASSGANVLTF. The CDR3 nucleotides are TGTGCCAGCTCTCTAATTGCAAGCTCTGGGGCCAACGTCCTGACTTTC. The rearrangement uses TRBV18 and TRBJ2-6; D not certain. With 6 bases removed from V and 0 bases from J, the gap between germline ends came to 12 bases. CDR3 length equals 16 residues. Germline values: CDR1 KGHSH, CDR2 LQKENI.

This clonotype was counted at least ten times. V is TRBV3-1 and J is TRBJ1-1; D gene unclear. The CDR3 spans 13 residues. Looked up from germline, CDR1 is LGHDT and CDR2 is YNNKEL (reference sequence). Trimming took off 4 bases at V and 1 base at J, with 7 bases between the two ends. The CDR3 loop is CASSRRANTEAFF. In DNA form, the CDR3 reads TGTGCCAGCAGCCGAAGGGCGAACACTGAAGCTTTCTTT.

This clonotype has a count of ten or more. The chain joins TRBV6-1 to TRBJ1-2; 8 bases map to TRBD1. The CDR3 runs to 15 residues. Germline V CDR1 and CDR2: MNHNS, SASEGT. After removal of 8 bases from V and 3 bases from J, the junction contained 11 bases not matched to a gene. CDR3 loop: CASGPTTGGHYGYTF. CDR3 bases: TGTGCCAGCGGACCAACAACAGGGGGTCACTATGGCTACACCTTC.

This rearrangement joins TRBV2 to TRBJ1-4, with D possibly TRBD1 on 5 matching bases. The V end lost 3 bases, the J end lost 8 bases, and 7 bases lay between the germline ends. Germline CDR1 is SNHLY and CDR2 is FYNNEI. This CDR3 contains 12 residues. CDR3 sequence reads: CASSEAGEKLFF. For the CDR3, the DNA is TGTGCCAGCAGTGAGGCAGGGGAAAAACTGTTTTTT. Looking up the rest from reference TRBV2 and TRBJ1-4 gives the full variable domain: EPEVTQTPSHQVTQMGQEVILRCVPISNHLYFYWYRQILGQKVEFLVSFYNNEISEKSEIFDDQFSVERPDGSNFTLKIRSTKLEDSAMYFCASSEAGEKLFFGSGTQLSVL.

This clonotype occurred a few times. The gene calls are TRBV20-1 and TRBJ1-2, with a possible D match to TRBD1 (5 bases). CDR1 is DFQATT and CDR2 is SNEGSKA in the germline V gene (reference sequence). CDR3 length equals 13 residues. V was shortened by 5 bases and J by 0 bases, with 10 bases between the two germline ends. Written as DNA, the CDR3 is TGCAGTGCTTCCTTGGGACCTAACTATGGCTACACCTTC. Protein product: CSASLGPNYGYTF.

In this sample, this clonotype turned up many times. At one end, the junction sequence differs from germline, possibly due to a read error. The rearrangement links TRBV2 to TRBJ2-7; 12 nucleotides agree with TRBD1. The CDR3 has 15 amino acids. Per germline, CDR1 SNHLY and CDR2 FYNNEI. The CDR3 reads CASSPFTGDRGRAVF. DNA for the CDR3: TGTGCCAGCAGTCCCTTCACGGGGGACAGGGGGCGCGCGGTCTTC.